The 5 T cell receptor beta chains below all came from one sample that was sequenced in a study of neoadjuvant anti-PD-1 for oral cavity cancer. Stated time point: after neoadjuvant nivolumab, at surgical resection. Some clones are missing from TCRdb's copy, which holds only in-frame ones; the method was immunoSEQ multiplex PCR. The sample holds tens of thousands of clones, over 30% seen once. The specimen was tumor tissue, collected after nivolumab (anti-PD-1) treatment. These receptors originate from a person between 40 and 85 years old with oral cavity squamous cell carcinoma.

V usage is TRBV11-3 and J usage is TRBJ2-1, with 7 bases matching TRBD2. The CDR3 is 18 residues long. V was pared by 0 bases and J by 9 bases, with 17 bases of the junction left unmatched. CDR1 is SGHNT and CDR2 is YENEEA in the germline V gene. CDR3 loop: CASSLDQGGSGRWVEQFF. The DNA of the CDR3 is TGTGCCAGCAGCTTAGATCAGGGAGGGAGTGGACGATGGGTTGAGCAGTTCTTC.

The chain joins TRBV6-5 to TRBJ1-5; 8 nucleotides align to TRBD1. J lost 11 bases, V lost 5 bases, and 14 bases had no gene match. The germline gives CDR1 MNHEY, CDR2 SVGAGI. This CDR3 has 15 amino acids. The CDR3 DNA follows: TGTGCCAGCAGTAGAACTACAACAGGGGGGGAAGCCCAGCATTTT. Its protein product is CASSRTTTGGEAQHF.

The genes are TRBV7-9 and TRBJ1-1; TRBD1 matches 8 bases. Germline trimming cut 5 bases from V and 5 bases from J; bases unmatched to any gene: 10. Looked up from germline, CDR1 is SEHNR and CDR2 is FQNEAQ (reference sequence). There are 15 residues in the CDR3. The CDR3 spells CASSPTQGAKTEAFF. The CDR3 bases are TGTGCCAGCAGCCCAACTCAGGGGGCGAAAACTGAAGCTTTCTTT. The full variable domain, rest sourced from reference TRBV7-9 and TRBJ1-1, is DTGVSQNPRHKITKRGQNVTFRCDPISEHNRLYWYRQTLGQGPEFLTYFQNEAQLEKSRLLSDRFSAERPKGSFSTLEIQRTEQGDSAMYLCASSPTQGAKTEAFFGQGTRLTVV.

This clone was recorded at least ten times. The chain couples TRBV6-5 to TRBJ1-5; 8 nucleotides agree with TRBD1. The V and J ends lost 6 bases and 2 bases, in that order; junction bases with no gene match: 6. CDR1 and CDR2 from the germline V gene are MNHEY and SVGAGI. This CDR3 comprises 15 residues. The DNA for the CDR3 is TGTGCCAGCAGCAAGACAGGGGTGGGCAATCAGCCCCAGCATTTT. This gives the protein CASSKTGVGNQPQHF.

J is TRBJ1-2 and V is TRBV19; D is perhaps TRBD1 (6 bases). CDR1 is LNHDA, CDR2 SQIVND, per germline (reference sequence). The V and J ends lost 2 bases and 5 bases respectively, with 24 bases between them. This CDR3 is 18 amino acids long. The CDR3 reads CASSIIRPRDTENYGYTF. The CDR3 DNA sequence: TGTGCCAGTAGTATAATTCGACCGAGGGACACGGAGAATTATGGCTACACCTTC.